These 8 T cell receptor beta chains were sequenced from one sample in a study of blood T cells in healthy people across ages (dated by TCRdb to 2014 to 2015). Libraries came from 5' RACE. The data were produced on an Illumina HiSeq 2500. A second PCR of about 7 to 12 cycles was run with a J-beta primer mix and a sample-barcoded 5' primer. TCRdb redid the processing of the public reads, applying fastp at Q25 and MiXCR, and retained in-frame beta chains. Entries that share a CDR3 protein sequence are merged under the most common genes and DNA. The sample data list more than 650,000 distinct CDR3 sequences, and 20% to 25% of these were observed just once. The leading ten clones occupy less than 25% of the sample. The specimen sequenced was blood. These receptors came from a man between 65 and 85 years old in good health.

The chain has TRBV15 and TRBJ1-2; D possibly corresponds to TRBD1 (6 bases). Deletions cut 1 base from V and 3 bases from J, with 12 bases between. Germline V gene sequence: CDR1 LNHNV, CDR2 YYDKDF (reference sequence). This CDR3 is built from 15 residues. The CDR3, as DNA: TGTGCCACCAGCAGAGGCCAGGGGCGCGACTATGGCTACACCTTC. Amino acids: CATSRGQGRDYGYTF.

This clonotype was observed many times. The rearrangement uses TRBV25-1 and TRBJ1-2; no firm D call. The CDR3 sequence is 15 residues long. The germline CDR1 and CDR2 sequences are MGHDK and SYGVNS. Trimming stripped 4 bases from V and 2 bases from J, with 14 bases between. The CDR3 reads CASSADLGRNYGYTF. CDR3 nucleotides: TGTGCCAGCAGTGCCGACCTCGGACGGAACTATGGCTACACCTTC.

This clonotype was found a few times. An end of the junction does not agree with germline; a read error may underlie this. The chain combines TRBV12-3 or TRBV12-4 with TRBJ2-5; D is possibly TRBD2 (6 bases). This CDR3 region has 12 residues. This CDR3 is CASSARFGGLLF. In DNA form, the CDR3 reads TGTGCCAGCAGCGCCCGATTCGGGGGACTTCTATTC.

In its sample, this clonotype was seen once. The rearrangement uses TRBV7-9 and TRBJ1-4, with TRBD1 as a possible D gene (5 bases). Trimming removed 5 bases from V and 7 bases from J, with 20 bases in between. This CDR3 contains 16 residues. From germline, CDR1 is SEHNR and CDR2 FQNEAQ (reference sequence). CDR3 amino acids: CASSPDALGVFEKLFF. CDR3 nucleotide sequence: TGTGCCAGCAGCCCCGATGCTTTGGGGGTTTTTGAAAAACTGTTTTTT.

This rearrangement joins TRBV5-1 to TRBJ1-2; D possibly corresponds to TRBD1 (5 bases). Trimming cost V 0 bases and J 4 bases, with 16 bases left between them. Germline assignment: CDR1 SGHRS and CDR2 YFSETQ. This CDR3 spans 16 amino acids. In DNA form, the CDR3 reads TGCGCCAGCAGCTTGGGGGACGAGCTCCCCATCTATGGCTACACCTTC. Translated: CASSLGDELPIYGYTF. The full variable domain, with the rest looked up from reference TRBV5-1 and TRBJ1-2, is KAGVTQTPRYLIKTRGQQVTLSCSPISGHRSVSWYQQTPGQGLQFLFEYFSETQRNKGNFPGRFSGRQFSNSRSEMNVSTLELGDSALYLCASSLGDELPIYGYTFGSGTRLTVV.

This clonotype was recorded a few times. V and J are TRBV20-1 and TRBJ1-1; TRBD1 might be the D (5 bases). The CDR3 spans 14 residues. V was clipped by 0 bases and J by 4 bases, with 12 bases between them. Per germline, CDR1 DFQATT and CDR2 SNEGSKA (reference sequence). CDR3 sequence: CSARDGEGSTEAFF. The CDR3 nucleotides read TGCAGTGCTAGAGATGGGGAGGGGAGCACTGAAGCTTTCTTT.

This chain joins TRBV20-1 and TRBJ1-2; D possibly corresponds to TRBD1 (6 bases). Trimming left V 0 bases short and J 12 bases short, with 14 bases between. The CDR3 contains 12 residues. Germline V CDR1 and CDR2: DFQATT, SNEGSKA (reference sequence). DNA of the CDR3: TGCAGTGCTAGAGATCAGGTGGGGGCTGACACCTTC. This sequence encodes CSARDQVGADTF.

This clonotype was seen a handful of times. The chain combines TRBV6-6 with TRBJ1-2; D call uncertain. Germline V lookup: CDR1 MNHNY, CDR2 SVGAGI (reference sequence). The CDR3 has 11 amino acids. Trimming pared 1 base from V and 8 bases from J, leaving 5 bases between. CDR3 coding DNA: TGTGCCAGCAGTTACTTTTGGGGCTACACCTTC. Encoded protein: CASSYFWGYTF.